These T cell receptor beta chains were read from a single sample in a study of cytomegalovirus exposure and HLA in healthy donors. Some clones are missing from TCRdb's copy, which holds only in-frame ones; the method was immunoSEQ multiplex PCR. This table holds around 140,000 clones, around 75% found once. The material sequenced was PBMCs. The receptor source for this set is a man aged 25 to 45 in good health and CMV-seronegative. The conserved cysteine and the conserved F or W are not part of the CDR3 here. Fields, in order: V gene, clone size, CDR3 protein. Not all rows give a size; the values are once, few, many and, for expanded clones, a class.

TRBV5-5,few,ASSLRTGGVGGYT
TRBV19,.,ASSTTGGPYNEQF
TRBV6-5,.,ASRILRGANSPLH
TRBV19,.,ASNRGAVSPEAF
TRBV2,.,ASSALGVWADTQY
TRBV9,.,ASSVTSGGIDTGELF
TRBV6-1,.,ASSEGLGPGANGLT
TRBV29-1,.,SMPGQGRDTQY
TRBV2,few,ASSGGGGEQPQH
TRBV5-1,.,ASSRTGGDTGELF
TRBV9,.,ASSAGGEGPYEQY
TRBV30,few,AWSGQGSRADTQY
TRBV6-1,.,ASSELAGQGDTQY
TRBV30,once,AWRPPIDWARVTPTRNNEQF
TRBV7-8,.,ASSLGIETSLGEQY
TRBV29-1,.,SVRASGGDEQF
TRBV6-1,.,ASIRSPGGYEQY
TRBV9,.,ASSVGSSAAHEQF
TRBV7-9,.,ASSPGRRTYEQY
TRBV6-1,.,ASSAVLAGGHNEQF
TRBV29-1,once,SVKQQETQY
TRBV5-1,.,ASSQTGGTEAF
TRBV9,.,ASSVGDRNGEQY
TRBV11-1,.,ASSFLGSGAGANVLT
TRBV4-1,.,ASSWVPSGANGLT
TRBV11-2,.,ASSRPRGQETQY
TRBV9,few,ASSRRGTGELF
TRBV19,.,ASSPERAFSGANVLT
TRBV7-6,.,ASSLAPYRDYEQY
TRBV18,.,ASSPGTDGTEAF
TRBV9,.,ASSVDRDRYT
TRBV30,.,AFERDRGTDTQY
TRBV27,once,ASSFSRTDTQY
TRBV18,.,ASSPSAQGYGYT
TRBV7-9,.,ASSSETSGLGKEQF
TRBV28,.,ASSSTSGGTYEQY
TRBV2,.,ASRPGLATEEQY
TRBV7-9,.,ASSPLGRAEAF
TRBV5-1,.,ASSQGLAGAYNEQF
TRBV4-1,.,ASSQVGQGGEQY
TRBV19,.,ASQDSFGNTIY
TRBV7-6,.,ASSLSGLEAQY
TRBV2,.,ASSEATDRDLHEQF
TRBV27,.,ASSLSLLLGGEQY
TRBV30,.,AWSVIGNQPQH
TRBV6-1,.,ASSEKGWAYEQY
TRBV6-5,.,ASRALTGSEAF
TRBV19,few,ASSPVGTGGSGQF
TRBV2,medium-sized,ASSERLNSYEQY
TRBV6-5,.,ASSYDGSEQY
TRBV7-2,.,ASSSSSGGLEQF
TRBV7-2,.,ASSLDPTGLSNYGYT
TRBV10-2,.,ASEDRLAGAYNEQF
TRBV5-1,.,ASSLGQGSMNTEAF
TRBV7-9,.,ASSRGTGGDYNSPLH